The 17 T cell receptor beta chains listed next were all sequenced from one sample in a study of blood T cell repertoires in COVID-19. Assay: immunoSEQ multiplex PCR; the TCRdb copy retains only in-frame clones and omits some. This table holds 250,000 or so clones, 85% found once. Sequenced input: peripheral blood. The receptors derive from a woman aged 60-70 years with active or convalescent COVID-19.

This sequence joins TRBV29-1 and TRBJ2-5; 9 nucleotides line up with TRBD1. With 2 bases clipped from V and 5 bases from J, the junction kept 9 bases outside the gene matches. The CDR3 covers 15 residues. CDR1 and CDR2 from the germline V gene are SQVTM and ANQGSEA. In DNA, the CDR3 is TGCAGCGTTGAACCCCCGGGACAGGGAGCCGAGACCCAGTACTTC. Amino acids: CSVEPPGQGAETQYF. The full variable domain, rest sourced from reference TRBV29-1 and TRBJ2-5, is SAVISQKPSRDICQRGTSLTIQCQVDSQVTMMFWYRQQPGQSLTLIATANQGSEATYESGFVIDKFPISRPNLTFSTLTVSNMSPEDSSIYLCSVEPPGQGAETQYFGPGTRLLVL.

J is TRBJ2-7 and V is TRBV18, with 9 bases matching TRBD1. The CDR3 length is 16 residues. Germline V lookup: CDR1 KGHSH, CDR2 LQKENI. Trimming took 3 bases from V and 6 from J; bases not matched to a gene: 12. CDR3 sequence: CASSPPGGQGSGEQYF. CDR3 bases: TGTGCCAGCTCACCGCCCGGGGGACAGGGTTCCGGCGAGCAGTACTTC.

The chain uses TRBV2 and TRBJ2-5, with D maybe TRBD2 (7 bases). The length of the CDR3 is 12 residues. The V gene lost 7 bases and the J gene lost 5 bases, with 11 bases spanning the gap. In germline, CDR1 is SNHLY, CDR2 FYNNEI. CDR3: CASTWGGETQYF. CDR3 nucleotides: TGTGCCAGCACTTGGGGGGGCGAGACCCAGTACTTC.

The V gene is TRBV20-1, the J gene TRBJ1-3; no clear D. The CDR3 is 11 residues long. V lost 5 bases and J 5 bases, leaving 7 bases between the germline ends. In germline, CDR1 is DFQATT, CDR2 SNEGSKA (reference sequence). DNA for the CDR3: TGCAGTGCTGCCGACAGAAACACCATATATTTT. It specifies CSAADRNTIYF.

The table lists this clone with a count of one. This chain joins TRBV11-3 and TRBJ2-7; D is undetermined. Germline assignment: CDR1 SGHNT and CDR2 YENEEA. The CDR3 consists of 12 residues. Between the trimmed V and J ends, which lost 3 bases and 2 bases, there was a span of 5 bases. The CDR3 region is CASSFPTYEQYF. The DNA for the CDR3 is TGTGCCAGCAGCTTTCCCACCTACGAGCAGTACTTC.

The chain uses TRBV10-3 and TRBJ2-7; D might be TRBD1 (6 bases). V lost 3 bases and J 5 bases, leaving 11 bases between the germline ends. The CDR3 sequence is 13 residues long. Germline values: CDR1 ENHRY, CDR2 SYGVKD. CDR3 sequence: CAISDNRVHEQYV. As DNA, the CDR3 is TGTGCCATCAGTGACAACAGGGTCCACGAGCAGTACGTC.

The CDR3, as DNA: TGTGCCAGCAGTTACTCGTGGAGGGACATTCAGTACTTC. Amino acids: CASSYSWRDIQYF. The genes are TRBV6-5 and TRBJ2-4; D is perhaps TRBD2 (6 bases). The CDR3 consists of 13 residues. Germline values: CDR1 MNHEY, CDR2 SVGAGI. Trimming took off 0 bases at V and 8 bases at J, with 8 bases between the two ends.

The chain joins TRBV11-1 to TRBJ2-1, with TRBD1 matching 8 bases. J gave up 6 bases and V 0 bases, and 10 bases lay outside the gene matches. The CDR3 extends over 17 amino acids. Looked up from germline, CDR1 is SGHAT and CDR2 is FQDESV (reference sequence). The CDR3 here is CASSLAGRGRGINEQFF. For the CDR3, the DNA is TGTGCCAGCAGCTTAGCGGGCAGGGGGCGCGGTATCAATGAGCAGTTCTTC.

The genes are TRBV4-2 and TRBJ2-2; TRBD1 matches 9 bases. Germline lookup yields CDR1 LGHNA and CDR2 YNFKEQ. Trimming cost V 0 bases and J 6 bases; bases outside gene matches: 8. The CDR3 extends over 17 amino acids. In nucleotides, the CDR3 is TGTGCCAGCAGCCAAGATGAGCGGACAGGGGCTCCCGGGGAGCTGTTTTTT. As protein: CASSQDERTGAPGELFF.

V usage is TRBV19 and J usage is TRBJ2-7, with D uncertain. This CDR3 has 14 amino acids. Trimming left V 7 bases short and J 1 base short, with 14 bases between. CDR1 LNHDA and CDR2 SQIVND come from the germline V gene (reference sequence). In DNA form, the CDR3 reads TGTGCCAGTACGGCCCACGGCAGGTCCTACGAGCAGTACTTC. Translated: CASTAHGRSYEQYF.

The chain combines TRBV18 with TRBJ1-5; the match to TRBD1 covers 9 bases. The CDR3 runs 14 residues. Germline V gives CDR1 KGHSH, CDR2 LQKENI. V was pared by 4 bases and J by 5 bases, with 3 bases of the junction left unmatched. This CDR3 reads CASSLRTGDQPQHF. In DNA form, the CDR3 reads TGTGCCAGCTCACTTCGGACAGGGGATCAGCCCCAGCATTTT.

The chain is built from TRBV28 and TRBJ2-5, with D possibly TRBD1 on 5 matching bases. Germline V gives CDR1 MDHEN, CDR2 SYDVKM. Deletions cut 3 bases from V and 2 bases from J, with 10 bases between. This CDR3 is 14 amino acids long. Here the CDR3 reads CASSLGPLQETQYF. In DNA, the CDR3 is TGTGCCAGCAGTTTGGGGCCGCTACAAGAGACCCAGTACTTC.

This rearrangement joins TRBV11-2 to TRBJ2-7; no reliable D call. The CDR3 length is 14 residues. Germline V gives CDR1 SGHAT, CDR2 FQNNGV. The V gene lost 4 bases and the J gene lost 7 bases, with 17 bases spanning the gap. CDR3 region: CASSSTSASSEQYF. CDR3 DNA sequence: TGTGCCAGCAGCTCAACGTCAGCGTCCTCTGAGCAGTACTTC.

This rearrangement joins TRBV11-2 to TRBJ2-1, with TRBD1 matching 9 bases. The junction had 14 bases not matched to a gene; V was cut back by 4 bases and J by 10 bases. There are 16 residues in the CDR3. In germline, CDR1 is SGHAT, CDR2 FQNNGV. CDR3 nucleotide sequence: TGTGCCAGCAGCTCTCCGGGACAGGGTAAGAAGAGGGAGCAGTTCTTC. Its translation: CASSSPGQGKKREQFF.

The rearrangement links TRBV28 to TRBJ2-5, with 12 bases that match TRBD1. This CDR3 has 18 amino acids. The V and J ends lost 5 bases and 5 bases, in that order; junction bases with no gene match: 15. CDR1 and CDR2 (germline): MDHEN, SYDVKM. CDR3 nucleotide sequence: TGTGCCAGCAGTCACTCCTTTTACGGGACAGGGGGCGAGGAGACCCAGTACTTC. Translation: CASSHSFYGTGGEETQYF.

J is TRBJ1-2 and V is TRBV5-1; 9 nucleotides line up with TRBD1. V shed 6 bases, J shed 5 bases, and the junction held 8 bases outside the gene matches. Germline V lookup: CDR1 SGHRS, CDR2 YFSETQ. CDR3 length: 14 amino acids. The CDR3 DNA is TGCGCCAGCACCCCGAAACAGGGGGCTTATGGCTACACCTTC. This sequence encodes CASTPKQGAYGYTF.

The chain joins TRBV6-6 to TRBJ1-5, with D uncertain. Germline V gene lookup returns CDR1 MNHNY and CDR2 SVGAGI (reference sequence). Trimming took off 1 base at V and 4 bases at J, with 11 bases between the two ends. The CDR3 is 15 residues long. The CDR3 DNA reads TGTGCCAGCAGTTACTTGGGAGGTGGAAATCAGCCCCAGCATTTT. Its protein is CASSYLGGGNQPQHF.